The rows below give T cell receptor beta chains drawn from one sample of a study of molecular identifiers for immune sequencing clone quantification. TCRdb analysed the PCR reads with MiXCR anew, one entry per CDR3 protein. Here the sample spans about 640,000 distinct CDR3 sequences, 20% being singletons. Sequencing used naive CD8+ T cells from blood, with Jurkat cell RNA spiked in. The receptors derive from a human donor in good health. Some libraries in this study had Jurkat cell RNA spiked in. The CDR3 runs from the conserved cysteine through the conserved F or W. D genes are given only for firm matches. Size values are once, few and many counts, or a class for expanded clones, and some rows have none.

.	many	TRBV30	TRBJ2-3	TGTGCCTGGAGTACGATCAGTTACACAGATACGCAGTATTTT	CAWSTISYTDTQYF
.	.	TRBV9	TRBJ1-2	TGTGCCAGCAGCGCATTCCCTTCCTCCGGACAGATGAGGTATGGCTACACCTTC	CASSAFPSSGQMRYGYTF
TRBD2	few	TRBV4-3	TRBJ2-2	TGCGCCAGCAGCCAACAACCTTCTAGCGGGAGGTTTACCGGGGAGCTGTTTTTT	CASSQQPSSGRFTGELFF
TRBD1	many	TRBV19	TRBJ2-1	TGTGCCAGTAGCCGGGACAGAAACAATGAGCAGTTCTTC	CASSRDRNNEQFF
TRBD2	many	TRBV9	TRBJ2-3	TGTGCCAGCAGCGTAGGCCCTCCGACTAGCGGAGGCACAGATACGCAGTATTTT	CASSVGPPTSGGTDTQYF
.	.	TRBV28	TRBJ2-5	TGTGCCAGCAGTTTTGTCTTCCAAAGGAAAGGGCAAGAGACCCAGTACTTC	CASSFVFQRKGQETQYF
.	many	TRBV27	TRBJ1-2	TGTGCCAGCAGTTTACACGCGGTTCCATTTAACTATGGCTACACCTTC	CASSLHAVPFNYGYTF
TRBD1	few	TRBV19	TRBJ2-7	TGTGCCAGTAGTATGACGACAGGGTGGGTGGAGCAGTACTTC	CASSMTTGWVEQYF
TRBD1	few	TRBV29-1	TRBJ2-1	TGCAGCGTTGACGGCAGGGGGTCCTACAATGAGCAGTTCTTC	CSVDGRGSYNEQFF
.	many	TRBV6-5	TRBJ1-1	TGTGCCAGCAGTTACTCAAAGGACAGCTGGGTATGGACTGAAGCTTTCTTT	CASSYSKDSWVWTEAFF
TRBD2	many	TRBV7-2	TRBJ2-3	TGTGCCAGCAGCCCGCGGGAGGTGGATACGCAGTATTTT	CASSPREVDTQYF
.	.	TRBV27	TRBJ2-7	TGTGCCAGCATGTCGGCAGTTAGGATTGGGGGCTCCTACGAGCAGTACTTC	CASMSAVRIGGSYEQYF
.	many	TRBV4-3	TRBJ2-7	TGCGCCAGCAGCCAAGTATGGTGGCAGGGCCCCTACGAGCAGTACTTC	CASSQVWWQGPYEQYF
.	many	TRBV20-1	TRBJ2-5	TGCAGTGCTTCCTCAGGGGCTACCCAAGAGACCCAGTACTTC	CSASSGATQETQYF
TRBD2	many	TRBV7-9	TRBJ2-3	TGTGCCAGCAGCTTCGGACTAGCGGTCACAGATACGCAGTATTTT	CASSFGLAVTDTQYF
TRBD1	many	TRBV5-6	TRBJ1-5	TGTGCCAGCAGCTTGGGGCAGGGGGCCCAGCATTTT	CASSLGQGAQHF
.	few	TRBV12-3/TRBV12-4	TRBJ2-7	TGTGCCAGCAGTCAAACCTGGACAGCGTTCTCCTACGAGCAGTACTTC	CASSQTWTAFSYEQYF
TRBD2	many	TRBV7-9	TRBJ2-3	TGTGCCAGCAGCTTAGCGACTGCTAGCGGGAGCACAGATACGCAGTATTTT	CASSLATASGSTDTQYF
TRBD2	many	TRBV5-1	TRBJ2-7	TGCGCCAGCAGCTTGGCCCCCACAGCGGGGGTGGTCTACGAGCAGTACTTC	CASSLAPTAGVVYEQYF
.	many	TRBV2	TRBJ1-2	TGTGCCATCCGGGACGGAGGTGGAGGCTACACCTTC	CAIRDGGGGYTF
TRBD2	few	TRBV29-1	TRBJ2-1	TGCAGCGTTCGGGGTCTAGCGGGAGCCTACAATGAGCAGTTCTTC	CSVRGLAGAYNEQFF
.	many	TRBV23-1	TRBJ2-4	TGCGCCAGCAGTCACGCAACCCGGTTAGCAGGGCCTGCAAACATTCAGTACTTC	CASSHATRLAGPANIQYF
TRBD2	.	TRBV2	TRBJ2-2	TGTGCCAGCAGTGAAGCGCTTAGGTTTGTGGGAGGGCCGACCGGGGAGCTGTTTTTT	CASSEALRFVGGPTGELFF
TRBD1	.	TRBV2	TRBJ2-7	TGTGCCAGCAGGACTTTGGGGACAGGGGACGAGCAGTACTTC	CASRTLGTGDEQYF
.	many	TRBV4-3	TRBJ2-3	TGCGCCAGCAGCCAAGTCACAGGTGCAGATACGCAGTATTTT	CASSQVTGADTQYF
.	.	TRBV27	TRBJ2-7	TGTGCCAGCAGTTTCGCAGCAGGGCCCCTCTACGAGCAGTACTTC	CASSFAAGPLYEQYF
.	many	TRBV6-5	TRBJ2-7	TGTGCCAGCAGCCCCAGGGGAATGGGGGAGCAGTACTTC	CASSPRGMGEQYF
TRBD1	many	TRBV28	TRBJ2-3	TGTGCCAGCAGCCTCAGGGGGCCCAGACGCACAGATACGCAGTATTTT	CASSLRGPRRTDTQYF
.	few	TRBV12-3/TRBV12-4	TRBJ2-2	TGTGCCAGCAGTCCCTACGGGACGTTGGGGGAGCTGTTTTTT	CASSPYGTLGELFF
TRBD1	many	TRBV2	TRBJ2-7	TGTGCCAGCACCTCCGGGACAGCGCGCTTC	CASTSGTARF
.	many	TRBV5-1	TRBJ2-1	TGCGCCAGCAGCTTGCACACCAGCTCCTACAATGAGCAGTTCTTC	CASSLHTSSYNEQFF
TRBD1	.	TRBV9	TRBJ1-4	TGTGCCAGCAGCGTCGCTAGGGGCGGGACAGAAGATGAAAAACTGTTTTTT	CASSVARGGTEDEKLFF
.	.	TRBV11-2	TRBJ2-2	TGTGCCAGCAGCTTAGCCTGGGAGGCGCTGGGCACCGGGGAGCTGTTTTTT	CASSLAWEALGTGELFF
.	many	TRBV6-5	TRBJ1-1	TGTGCCAGCAGAATTACCCGAGACACTGAAGCTTTCTTT	CASRITRDTEAFF
TRBD1	few	TRBV6-5	TRBJ1-3	TGTGCCAGCAGTTATGGACAGGGTTTCTCTGGAAACACCATATATTTT	CASSYGQGFSGNTIYF
TRBD2	many	TRBV19	TRBJ2-7	TGTGCCAGTAGTAAGGCTAGCGGGCACTCCTACGAGCAGTACTTC	CASSKASGHSYEQYF
.	many	TRBV4-3	TRBJ2-1	TGCGCCAGCAGCCAAGATCGATCAACGGGGGTCAATGAGCAGTTCTTC	CASSQDRSTGVNEQFF
.	few	TRBV4-3	TRBJ2-1	TGCGCCAGCAGCCAAGGGTCCAACAATGAGCAGTTCTTC	CASSQGSNNEQFF
TRBD2	many	TRBV6-5	TRBJ2-1	TGTGCCAGCAGTTACTCGGGGTCTAGCGGGAGGAATGAGCAGTTCTTC	CASSYSGSSGRNEQFF
.	many	TRBV7-9	TRBJ1-2	TGTGCCAGCAGCTCCTCTCAGGACAGCTTTAACTATGGCTACACCTTC	CASSSSQDSFNYGYTF
.	.	TRBV7-2	TRBJ2-7	TGTGCCAGCAGCTTCGAATTCGGGCAGTACTTC	CASSFEFGQYF
.	many	TRBV14	TRBJ2-2	TGTGCCAGCAGTTGGCAGTCCCCGAACACCGGGGAGCTGTTTTTT	CASSWQSPNTGELFF